This paragraph reports one TCR beta chain. Its specificity is not known. These data belong to a study of cytotoxic CD8 clonotypes in ibrutinib-treated CLL. Background on the study: Researchers reported over 9 relapsed/refractory and 15 treatment-naive patients, roughly 17 of them IGHV unmutated. Study-level results: Treatment saw public clonotypes, which were uncommon, either contract or stay stable. Baseline values of clonality outstripped age-matched healthy donors and followed circulating CD8+ T-cell counts.

The assay was immunoSEQ multiplex PCR, and TCRdb's table has in-frame clones only and misses some. The sample records under 300,000 clones, 70% being singletons. CDR3 size: 12 residues. V was trimmed by 0 bases and J by 12 bases, leaving 9 bases between them. The germline CDR1 and CDR2 sequences are MGHRA and YSYEKL. The starting material was PBMCs, obtained after 24 months of ibrutinib treatment. The TCR originated in a human donor with chronic lymphocytic leukemia. The rearrangement links TRBV4-1 to TRBJ1-5; the D is unclear. CDR3 sequence reads: CASSQDGQVQHF. The CDR3 nucleotides are TGCGCCAGCAGCCAAGATGGGCAGGTCCAGCATTTT.